One and the same sample provided the 5 T cell receptor beta chains below, sequenced in a study of control samples from healthy donors and cancer patients. Measured with immunoSEQ multiplex PCR; TCRdb has only the in-frame clones, and not every one. The sample lists fewer than 250,000 clones, approximately 90% occurring once. Sequenced material: blood. Receptors originate from a man aged 25 to 45 in good health.

The chain has TRBV29-1 and TRBJ1-2; 10 nucleotides agree with TRBD1. Trimming at V came to 1 base and at J to 6 bases, leaving 5 bases not matched to a gene. Germline CDR1 is SQVTM and CDR2 is ANQGSEA. The CDR3 has 14 amino acids. The CDR3, as DNA: TGCAGCGTTGAAGGGGACAGGGGTCCGGATGGCTACACCTTC. Residues: CSVEGDRGPDGYTF. Supplemented by reference TRBV29-1 and TRBJ1-2, the full variable domain reads SAVISQKPSRDICQRGTSLTIQCQVDSQVTMMFWYRQQPGQSLTLIATANQGSEATYESGFVIDKFPISRPNLTFSTLTVSNMSPEDSSIYLCSVEGDRGPDGYTFGSGTRLTVV.

This clone was counted a few times. The chain combines TRBV4-1 with TRBJ1-5; no clear D gene. CDR3 length: 14 residues. Germline-derived CDR1 and CDR2 are MGHRA and YSYEKL. Trimming removed 4 bases at V and 0 bases at J, with 7 bases between. The chain's CDR3 is CASSRPDSNQPQHF. The CDR3 region has the DNA TGCGCCAGCAGCCGGCCAGATAGCAATCAGCCCCAGCATTTT.

The V and J genes are TRBV19 and TRBJ1-1; TRBD1 agrees at 11 bases. CDR3 length: 13 residues. The J segment lost 7 bases and the V segment lost 5 bases, leaving 3 bases of the junction unmatched. CDR1 is LNHDA, CDR2 SQIVND, per germline (reference sequence). CDR3 in amino acids: CASSRDRGVEAFF. The CDR3, as DNA: TGTGCCAGTAGTCGGGACAGGGGGGTTGAAGCTTTCTTT.

The rearrangement joins TRBV11-2 to TRBJ1-1, with D unclear. This CDR3 is 14 amino acids long. The V and J ends lost 3 bases and 5 bases respectively, with 13 bases between them. CDR1 and CDR2 (germline): SGHAT, FQNNGV. The CDR3 spells CASSFQVVVTEAFF. CDR3 sequence (DNA): TGTGCCAGCAGCTTCCAAGTTGTTGTAACTGAAGCTTTCTTT.

V is TRBV4-1 and J is TRBJ1-1; D remains unclear. V lost 5 bases, J lost 1 base, and 8 bases lay in between. Looked up from germline, CDR1 is MGHRA and CDR2 is YSYEKL. The CDR3 sequence is 13 residues long. This CDR3 is CASSDPGNTEAFF. CDR3 DNA sequence: TGCGCCAGCAGCGACCCCGGGAACACTGAAGCTTTCTTT.